The 18 T cell receptor beta chains presented below share a single source sample, sequenced in a study of shared clonotypes between healthy human individuals. Method: immunoSEQ multiplex PCR; TCRdb's copy keeps in-frame clones and lacks some. The sample includes millions of clones, around nine tenths seen only once; the top ten take around 0.14%. Sequencing was carried out using naive CD4+ T cells sorted from blood. Documented subset: CD45RA+ positively selected. All receptors derive from a young man in good health.

CDR3 bases: TGTGCCAGCAGCGATCGACAGGGCGAGCAGTTCTTC. It is translated as CASSDRQGEQFF. The chain employs TRBV11-1 and TRBJ2-1; TRBD1 matches at 7 bases. Germline trimming cut 5 bases from V and 10 bases from J; bases unmatched to any gene: 5. This CDR3 is built from 12 residues. From germline, CDR1 is SGHAT and CDR2 FQDESV (reference sequence). The variable domain in full, with the rest retrieved from reference TRBV11-1 and TRBJ2-1, is EAEVAQSPRYKITEKSQAVAFWCDPISGHATLYWYRQILGQGPELLVQFQDESVVDDSQLPKDRFSAERLKGVDSTLKIQPAELGDSAMYLCASSDRQGEQFFGPGTRLTVL.

V is TRBV6-6 and J is TRBJ1-4; D remains ambiguous. There are 13 residues in the CDR3. V was clipped by 6 bases and J by 0 bases, with 5 bases between them. CDR1 and CDR2 from the germline V gene are MNHNY and SVGAGI (reference sequence). CDR3 sequence reads: CASRISTNEKLFF. CDR3 coding DNA: TGTGCCAGCAGAATCTCAACTAATGAAAAACTGTTTTTT.

As for this clone: At one end the junction does not follow the germline gene, possibly because of a read error. The gene calls are TRBV19 and TRBJ2-5; 8 nucleotides agree with TRBD2. The germline gives CDR1 LNHDA, CDR2 SQIVND (reference sequence). The CDR3 spans 15 residues. This chain's CDR3 is CASSIAGGPQGTQYF. Here the CDR3 DNA reads TGTGCCAGTAGTATAGCGGGAGGGCCGCAAGGGACCCAGTACTTC.

Only one count was recorded for this clone. The chain employs TRBV11-2 and TRBJ1-2; D gene ambiguous. V lost 0 bases and J 4 bases, leaving 12 bases between the germline ends. From germline, CDR1 is SGHAT and CDR2 FQNNGV. This CDR3 has 15 amino acids. The CDR3 loop reads CASSLDLLGGYGYTF. The CDR3 region has the DNA TGTGCCAGCAGCTTAGATTTACTGGGAGGCTATGGCTACACCTTC.

This chain joins TRBV7-2 and TRBJ1-2; 8 positions match TRBD1. The CDR3 length is 14 residues. Trimming at V came to 5 bases and at J to 6 bases, leaving 8 bases not matched to a gene. Germline-derived CDR1 and CDR2 are SGHTA and FQGNSA. For the CDR3, the DNA is TGTGCCAGCAGCGAGCAGGGGGCGGTCGATGGCTACACCTTC. Encoded protein: CASSEQGAVDGYTF.

This chain links TRBV5-6 with TRBJ1-5; D call uncertain. V was pared by 0 bases and J by 0 bases, with 7 bases between. The CDR3 loop spans 15 amino acids. Germline-derived CDR1 and CDR2 are SGHDT and YYEEEE. CDR3 nucleotides: TGTGCCAGCAGCTTGGCGGCAAGTAGCAATCAGCCCCAGCATTTT. Its protein is CASSLAASSNQPQHF. The complete variable domain, with remaining parts taken from reference TRBV5-6 and TRBJ1-5, reads DAGVTQSPTHLIKTRGQQVTLRCSPKSGHDTVSWYQQALGQGPQFIFQYYEEEERQRGNFPDRFSGHQFPNYSSELNVNALLLGDSALYLCASSLAASSNQPQHFGDGTRLSIL.

This rearrangement joins TRBV4-1 to TRBJ1-5; D not certain. The germline gives CDR1 MGHRA, CDR2 YSYEKL. This CDR3 has 18 amino acids. The V and J ends lost 0 bases and 0 bases respectively, with 15 bases between them. The CDR3 sequence is CASSQDDYNRHSNQPQHF. For the CDR3, the DNA is TGCGCCAGCAGCCAAGATGACTATAATAGACATAGCAATCAGCCCCAGCATTTT.

The chain is built from TRBV18 and TRBJ2-1, with D possibly TRBD1 on 6 matching bases. V lost 3 bases to trimming and J lost 0 bases, with 15 bases between them. The CDR3 extends over 17 amino acids. Germline CDR1 KGHSH, CDR2 LQKENI. CDR3: CASSPLTGSSSYNEQFF. DNA of the CDR3: TGTGCCAGCTCACCTCTGACAGGCTCGAGCTCCTACAATGAGCAGTTCTTC.

The chain joins TRBV7-8 to TRBJ2-3; possibly TRBD1 for D (6 bases). Trimming removed 5 bases at V and 1 base at J, with 13 bases between. Germline-derived CDR1 and CDR2 are SGHVS and FQNEAQ. The CDR3 spans 15 residues. The CDR3 DNA follows: TGTGCCAGCAGCGGAAACAGGGTGGGCACAGATACGCAGTATTTT. Translation: CASSGNRVGTDTQYF.

The chain has TRBV18 and TRBJ1-3, with D unclear. Looked up from germline, CDR1 is KGHSH and CDR2 is LQKENI. With 0 bases removed from V and 4 bases from J, the gap between germline ends came to 10 bases. CDR3 length: 15 amino acids. The chain's CDR3 is CASSPPDRRGNTIYF. The CDR3 DNA follows: TGTGCCAGCTCACCACCGGATCGGAGAGGAAACACCATATATTTT.

This chain links TRBV29-1 with TRBJ1-1, with TRBD1 matching 7 bases. CDR3 size: 16 residues. The trim removed 3 bases at V and 0 bases at J, leaving 10 bases unmatched. Germline V gene sequence: CDR1 SQVTM, CDR2 ANQGSEA. The CDR3 region has the DNA TGCAGCGTTGAGACAGGGTGGGTGAGCTTGAACACTGAAGCTTTCTTT. This sequence encodes CSVETGWVSLNTEAFF.

The chain carries TRBV10-1 and TRBJ2-3, with D possibly TRBD1 on 5 matching bases. The CDR3 sequence is 14 residues long. Germline V CDR1 and CDR2: WNHNN, SYGVQD (reference sequence). V was pared by 0 bases and J by 4 bases, with 8 bases between. The CDR3 loop reads CASSESRVADTQYF. The CDR3 coding sequence is TGCGCCAGCAGTGAGTCCAGGGTAGCAGATACGCAGTATTTT.

The chain carries TRBV30 and TRBJ1-2; D gene unclear. The CDR3 spans 13 residues. V shed 0 bases and J shed 14 bases, with 19 bases lying between them. Per germline, CDR1 GTSNPN and CDR2 SVGIG (reference sequence). The CDR3 spells CAWSVGSGLGSTF. DNA for the CDR3: TGTGCCTGGAGTGTAGGGTCGGGCCTGGGCTCTACCTTC.

As to this clone: Distinct nucleotide sequences in the sample also encode this CDR3. This sequence joins TRBV18 and TRBJ2-7, with no clear D. The V gene lost 3 bases and the J gene lost 4 bases, with 10 bases spanning the gap. The germline V gene has CDR1 KGHSH and CDR2 LQKENI. The CDR3 runs 13 residues. CDR3 sequence (DNA): TGTGCCAGCTCACCTAATCTCGGTTACGAGCAGTACTTC. It yields the protein CASSPNLGYEQYF. The variable domain in full, with the rest retrieved from reference TRBV18 and TRBJ2-7, is NAGVMQNPRHLVRRRGQEARLRCSPMKGHSHVYWYRQLPEEGLKFMVYLQKENIIDESGMPKERFSAEFPKEGPSILRIQQVVRGDSAAYFCASSPNLGYEQYFGPGTRLTVT.

The rearrangement uses TRBV11-2 and TRBJ1-2; D is possibly TRBD1 (5 bases). The germline gives CDR1 SGHAT, CDR2 FQNNGV. This CDR3 contains 16 residues. Trimming pared 1 base from V and 2 bases from J, leaving 14 bases between. Written as DNA, the CDR3 is TGTGCCAGCAGCTTAGTGGGGCGGGCCGGGAACTATGGCTACACCTTC. Translation gives CASSLVGRAGNYGYTF.

The chain combines TRBV4-3 with TRBJ2-6; D is unresolved. V was cut by 0 bases and J by 0 bases, with 9 bases left in between. CDR1 is LGHNA, CDR2 YSLEER, per germline. The length of the CDR3 is 17 residues. The DNA of the CDR3 is TGCGCCAGCAGCCAAGACGCGATATACTCTGGGGCCAACGTCCTGACTTTC. Protein: CASSQDAIYSGANVLTF.

This clone appeared a single time. The same CDR3 arises from other DNA sequences in this sample as well. The CDR3 DNA sequence: TGCGCCAGCAGCGTCGAAAGCTCCTACAATGAGCAGTTCTTC. Amino acid sequence: CASSVESSYNEQFF. This chain joins TRBV5-1 and TRBJ2-1, with D unresolved. Germline V CDR1 and CDR2: SGHRS, YFSETQ. Trimming cost V 4 bases and J 0 bases, with 8 bases left between them. This CDR3 has 14 amino acids.

V usage is TRBV6-6 and J usage is TRBJ2-7; tentatively, D is TRBD1 (6 bases). In germline, CDR1 is MNHNY, CDR2 SVGAGI (reference sequence). Trimming left V 4 bases short and J 2 bases short, with 15 bases between. The CDR3 is 15 residues long. CDR3 DNA: TGTGCCAGCAGTTCCCCAGACAGGTCTACCTACGAGCAGTACTTC. Amino acid sequence: CASSSPDRSTYEQYF.